This is a list of T cell receptor beta chains from one sample in a study of T cells after yellow fever vaccination. TCRdb reprocessed the 5' RACE reads via MiXCR and lists one record per CDR3 protein. The sample has around 320,000 distinct CDR3 sequences; roughly 4.3% are singletons. This specimen consisted of PBMCs, obtained 15 days after the yellow fever booster vaccination. The origin of the receptors is a man aged 18-30 years who received the YFV17D yellow fever vaccine. Each CDR3 is given with its conserved first and last residue. The D gene is left open where the match is weak. Not all rows give a size; the values are once, few, many and, for expanded clones, a class.

>-|TRBV5-1|-|TRBJ2-5
CASSLAGDSRETQYF
TGCGCCAGCAGCTTGGCCGGGGACTCTCGAGAGACCCAGTACTTC
>many|TRBV7-9|-|TRBJ1-1
CASSQRVKNTEAFF
TGTGCCAGCAGCCAGAGGGTAAAGAACACTGAAGCTTTCTTT
>-|TRBV7-9|TRBD1|TRBJ1-2
CASSGRTGGNYGYTF
TGTGCCAGCAGCGGAAGGACAGGGGGAAACTATGGCTACACCTTC
>many|TRBV4-3|-|TRBJ1-6
CASSPASRAGAPLHF
TGCGCCAGCAGCCCCGCGAGTAGGGCCGGGGCACCCCTCCACTTT
>many|TRBV5-5|TRBD1|TRBJ1-6
CASSWGTGGNNSPLHF
TGTGCCAGCAGCTGGGGGACAGGGGGAAACAATTCACCCCTCCACTTT
>many|TRBV7-6|TRBD1|TRBJ2-2
CASSLPRPGTGEGNTGELFF
TGTGCCAGCAGCCTACCCCGTCCCGGGACAGGGGAGGGGAACACCGGGGAGCTGTTTTTT
>many|TRBV7-9|-|TRBJ2-5
CASSPTPGPAGETQYF
TGTGCCAGCAGTCCAACCCCTGGGCCGGCGGGAGAGACCCAGTACTTC
>many|TRBV24-1|-|TRBJ2-2
CATSDQAPDGPNTGELFF
TGTGCCACCAGTGACCAGGCCCCCGACGGGCCGAACACCGGGGAGCTGTTTTTT
>few|TRBV12-3/TRBV12-4|-|TRBJ1-1
CASSQQGGNTEAFF
TGTGCCAGCAGCCAACAGGGAGGGAACACTGAAGCTTTCTTT
>many|TRBV4-1|-|TRBJ1-1
CASSQEGRNTEAFF
TGCGCCAGCAGCCAAGAGGGCAGGAACACTGAAGCTTTCTTT
>few|TRBV12-3/TRBV12-4|-|TRBJ2-7
CASGVPGVRTYEQYF
TGTGCCAGCGGCGTCCCAGGGGTCAGAACCTACGAGCAGTACTTC
>many|TRBV12-3/TRBV12-4|-|TRBJ1-2
CASSLAGVYGYTF
TGTGCCAGCAGTTTAGCAGGGGTCTATGGCTACACCTTC
>-|TRBV6-1|TRBD1|TRBJ2-4
CASSVGRDRGRFDIQYF
TGTGCCAGCAGTGTAGGCCGGGACAGGGGGCGCTTTGACATTCAGTACTTC
>few|TRBV20-1|-|TRBJ2-5
CSAFLWAQETQYF
TGCAGTGCTTTTCTGTGGGCCCAAGAGACCCAGTACTTC
>few|TRBV2|-|TRBJ1-2
CASTELGGYTF
TGTGCCAGCACTGAATTGGGTGGCTACACCTTC
>many|TRBV5-6|-|TRBJ1-3
CASSVTGPTSGNTIYF
TGTGCCAGCAGCGTTACGGGACCGACCTCTGGAAACACCATATATTTT
>few|TRBV7-2|-|TRBJ1-2
CASSLVVASGGYGYTF
TGTGCCAGCAGCTTAGTAGTGGCAAGCGGCGGCTATGGCTACACCTTC
>few|TRBV5-1|-|TRBJ2-1
CASSSLGTPLNEQFF
TGCGCCAGCAGCTCGCTAGGGACACCCCTCAATGAGCAGTTCTTC
>many|TRBV4-3|-|TRBJ2-4
CASSQEYSLAKNIQYF
TGCGCCAGCAGCCAGGAATACAGTTTAGCCAAAAACATTCAGTACTTC
>many|TRBV7-9|TRBD1|TRBJ1-1
CASSRDRAFAEAFF
TGTGCCAGCAGCCGGGACAGGGCTTTCGCTGAAGCTTTCTTT
>few|TRBV11-2|-|TRBJ2-7
CASSSRGTGISYEQYF
TGTGCCAGCAGCTCCCGAGGGACCGGGATCTCCTACGAGCAGTACTTC
>-|TRBV30|TRBD2|TRBJ2-7
CAWSAGLGVREQYF
TGTGCCTGGAGTGCCGGACTAGGGGTGAGAGAGCAGTACTTC
>many|TRBV29-1|-|TRBJ2-3
CSVTGTDTDTQYF
TGCAGCGTTACCGGGACGGATACAGATACGCAGTATTTT
>many|TRBV6-6|-|TRBJ1-6
CASIGTTGNSPLHF
TGTGCCAGCATAGGAACTACAGGGAATTCACCCCTCCACTTT
>many|TRBV20-1|TRBD2|TRBJ2-5
CSATTSEETQYF
TGCAGTGCTACGACTAGCGAAGAGACCCAGTACTTC
>many|TRBV7-8|-|TRBJ1-5
CASSLIPGGNQPQHF
TGTGCCAGCAGCTTAATTCCAGGGGGCAATCAGCCCCAGCATTTT
>few|TRBV5-1|TRBD1|TRBJ2-1
CASSSGQGVISYNEQFF
TGCGCCAGCAGCTCCGGACAGGGGGTGATATCCTACAATGAGCAGTTCTTC
>many|TRBV6-1|TRBD1|TRBJ2-5
CASSIDRVGTQYF
TGTGCCAGCAGCATTGACAGGGTCGGGACCCAGTACTTC
>many|TRBV12-3/TRBV12-4|TRBD1|TRBJ2-4
CASSPGTGEGNIQYF
TGTGCCAGCAGCCCCGGGACAGGGGAGGGGAACATTCAGTACTTC
>many|TRBV9|TRBD2|TRBJ2-7
CASSPGLAGVYEQYF
TGTGCCAGCAGCCCAGGGCTAGCGGGGGTCTACGAGCAGTACTTC
>few|TRBV11-2|-|TRBJ2-4
CASSLTDGGSNIQYF
TGTGCCAGCAGCCTCACGGACGGGGGATCAAACATTCAGTACTTC
>many|TRBV4-2|-|TRBJ2-1
CASSQDGETGYNEQFF
TGTGCCAGCAGCCAAGATGGGGAGACGGGGTACAATGAGCAGTTCTTC
>many|TRBV4-1|-|TRBJ2-2
CASSQVDTYTGELFF
TGCGCCAGCAGCCAAGTTGACACCTACACCGGGGAGCTGTTTTTT